The next 31 T cell receptor beta chains were all read from a single sample in a study of cytomegalovirus exposure and HLA in healthy donors. The PCR used 60 Vbeta and 13 Jbeta primers. Produced via immunoSEQ multiplex PCR; TCRdb's table is partial and in-frame only. The table records approximately 110,000 clones, roughly 74% of them present only once. Material: PBMCs. These receptors all come from a woman between 45 and 65 years old in good health and CMV-seropositive.

This chain links TRBV19 with TRBJ1-1; 9 bases agree with TRBD1. CDR3 length: 18 residues. Germline V gives CDR1 LNHDA, CDR2 SQIVND (reference sequence). V gave up 5 bases and J gave up 3 bases; unmatched junction bases: 16. This chain's CDR3 is CASSPYRGRGFKDTEAFF. The CDR3 DNA is TGTGCCAGTAGTCCCTACAGGGGGCGCGGTTTTAAGGACACTGAAGCTTTCTTT.

V gene TRBV7-9 combines with J gene TRBJ2-7, with 9 bases that match TRBD2. Germline V gene sequence: CDR1 SEHNR, CDR2 FQNEAQ (reference sequence). The CDR3 runs 16 residues. The V gene end was trimmed by 4 bases and the J gene end by 2 bases; junction bases not matched to a gene: 9. Written as DNA, the CDR3 is TGTGCCAGCAGCTCCCCTTTAGCGGGGGAAGCCTACGAGCAGTACTTC. It is translated as CASSSPLAGEAYEQYF.

The V gene is TRBV28, the J gene TRBJ1-6, with D unresolved. The CDR3 has 14 residues. Germline lookup yields CDR1 MDHEN and CDR2 SYDVKM. Trimming pared 4 bases from V and 7 bases from J, leaving 11 bases between. CDR3 loop: CASSYGLGNSPLHF. The CDR3 DNA reads as TGTGCCAGCAGTTACGGACTCGGGAATTCACCCCTCCACTTT.

The chain employs TRBV4-1 and TRBJ2-5; D unresolved. The DNA end lines up better with TRBJ2-7; the J call may be wrong. CDR1 is MGHRA and CDR2 is YSYEKL in the germline V gene. This CDR3 is 13 amino acids long. This CDR3 reads CASSQVGPYEQYF. As DNA, the CDR3 is TGCGCCAGCAGCCAGGTGGGCCCCTACGAGCAGTACTTC.

The chain combines TRBV11-3 with TRBJ2-5; 7 bases are a match to TRBD1. Germline lookup yields CDR1 SGHNT and CDR2 YENEEA. V trimming: 1 base; J trimming: 4 bases; junction bases outside the gene matches: 6. The CDR3 length is 15 residues. CDR3 nucleotides: TGTGCCAGCAGCTTAGGTGGTGAGGGGGCAGAGACCCAGTACTTC. This gives the protein CASSLGGEGAETQYF.

CDR3 in DNA: TGCGCCAGCAGCTTGACCTCAGCGTTCGAGGGAAATTCACCCCTCCACTTT. Protein: CASSLTSAFEGNSPLHF. V is TRBV5-1 and J is TRBJ1-6, with D unresolved. Per germline, CDR1 SGHRS and CDR2 YFSETQ. Trimming stripped 1 base from V and 7 bases from J, with 18 bases between. This CDR3 has 17 amino acids.

The chain combines TRBV10-3 with TRBJ1-5; 7 nucleotides align to TRBD1. Germline CDR1 and CDR2: ENHRY and SYGVKD. The junction had 2 bases not matched to a gene; V was cut back by 4 bases and J by 5 bases. The CDR3 consists of 13 residues. The CDR3 spells CAISAGQDQPQHF. The CDR3 region has the DNA TGTGCCATCAGTGCCGGACAGGATCAGCCCCAGCATTTT.

The chain is built from TRBV30 and TRBJ2-3; 7 bases fit TRBD1. J lost 4 bases, V lost 4 bases, and 8 bases had no gene match. Germline lookup yields CDR1 GTSNPN and CDR2 SVGIG (reference sequence). The CDR3 has 14 residues. This chain's CDR3 is CAWNLQGIADTQYF. The CDR3 coding sequence is TGTGCCTGGAATCTACAGGGGATAGCAGATACGCAGTATTTT.

The V call is TRBV28, the J call TRBJ1-4; maybe TRBD1 (5 bases). Trimming cost V 3 bases and J 5 bases, with 10 bases left between them. The CDR3 covers 14 residues. The germline CDR1 and CDR2 sequences are MDHEN and SYDVKM. The CDR3 region is CASSFRQLNEKLFF. CDR3 sequence (DNA): TGTGCCAGCAGTTTTCGACAGTTGAATGAAAAACTGTTTTTT. The full variable domain, rest sourced from reference TRBV28 and TRBJ1-4, is DVKVTQSSRYLVKRTGEKVFLECVQDMDHENMFWYRQDPGLGLRLIYFSYDVKMKEKGDIPEGYSVSREKKERFSLILESASTNQTSMYLCASSFRQLNEKLFFGSGTQLSVL.

The chain couples TRBV7-2 to TRBJ1-6; TRBD1 matches 12 bases. V was clipped by 8 bases and J by 7 bases; unmatched bases: 6. CDR1 is SGHTA and CDR2 is FQGNSA in the germline V gene. The CDR3 loop spans 15 amino acids. CDR3 amino acids: CASSGQGARNSPLHF. The CDR3 DNA follows: TGTGCCAGCTCGGGACAGGGGGCGCGGAATTCACCCCTCCACTTT.

This clone was seen only once. The chain uses TRBV28 and TRBJ1-5, with 8 bases identical to TRBD1. The CDR3 runs 15 residues. Trimming cost V 6 bases and J 2 bases; bases outside gene matches: 6. Germline V CDR1 and CDR2: MDHEN, SYDVKM. CDR3: CASRKPTGGNQPQHF. Here the CDR3 DNA reads TGTGCCAGCAGAAAACCGACAGGGGGCAATCAGCCCCAGCATTTT.

The chain recombines TRBV29-1 with TRBJ2-2; D is ambiguous. The CDR3 sequence is 13 residues long. Trimming left V 4 bases short and J 0 bases short, with 6 bases between. CDR1 SQVTM and CDR2 ANQGSEA come from the germline V gene. CDR3 loop: CSVVRSNTGELFF. Here the CDR3 DNA reads TGCAGCGTTGTCAGATCGAACACCGGGGAGCTGTTTTTT.

This clone is a singleton in its sample. The rearrangement joins TRBV19 to TRBJ1-5, with D unresolved. CDR1 LNHDA and CDR2 SQIVND come from the germline V gene (reference sequence). CDR3 length: 16 amino acids. V lost 6 bases and J 2 bases, leaving 17 bases between the germline ends. CDR3 in amino acids: CASRKSTSGGNQPQHF. The CDR3 DNA is TGTGCCAGTAGAAAAAGTACCTCCGGGGGCAATCAGCCCCAGCATTTT.

The chain employs TRBV10-1 and TRBJ2-1; TRBD2 matches 9 bases. There are 17 residues in the CDR3. Germline V gives CDR1 WNHNN, CDR2 SYGVQD (reference sequence). V shed 6 bases and J 7 bases; nucleotides not matched to a gene: 16. CDR3 residues: CASSAESVAGGRNEQFF. CDR3 in DNA: TGCGCCAGCAGCGCGGAGAGTGTGGCGGGGGGGCGTAATGAGCAGTTCTTC.

This clone was detected only a few times. The chain joins TRBV7-2 to TRBJ2-1; D perhaps matches TRBD2 (6 bases). Germline lookup yields CDR1 SGHTA and CDR2 FQGNSA. The length of the CDR3 is 15 residues. V was trimmed by 5 bases and J by 1 base, leaving 12 bases between them. The CDR3 nucleotides are TGTGCCAGCAGCCGACGGGACTCTTCCTACAATGAGCAGTTCTTC. This encodes CASSRRDSSYNEQFF.

The J gene is TRBJ1-2, the V gene TRBV15, with a possible D match to TRBD1 (5 bases). Trimming shortened V by 0 bases and J by 4 bases, and 9 bases separated the two germline ends. The germline V gene has CDR1 LNHNV and CDR2 YYDKDF (reference sequence). This CDR3 comprises 14 residues. CDR3 in DNA: TGTGCCACCAGCAGAGATAACGGGGGCTATGGCTACACCTTC. Amino acid sequence: CATSRDNGGYGYTF.

V and J are TRBV5-1 and TRBJ2-5; D is perhaps TRBD2 (5 bases). The J call may be faulty, since TRBJ2-7 better matches the DNA end. Germline assignment: CDR1 SGHRS and CDR2 YFSETQ. This CDR3 is 14 amino acids long. The CDR3 DNA reads TGCGCCAGCAGTACGGCTAGCTTTCCCTACGAGCAGTACTTC. It specifies CASSTASFPYEQYF.

This clone came up a few times. The chain has TRBV6-6 and TRBJ1-4, with 9 bases matching TRBD1. Germline V CDR1 and CDR2: MNHNY, SVGAGI (reference sequence). Trimming at V came to 5 bases and at J to 8 bases, leaving 9 bases not matched to a gene. The CDR3 contains 15 residues. Written as DNA, the CDR3 is TGTGCCAGCAGTATAAGGACAGGGGTACAGGAAAAACTGTTTTTT. Its protein is CASSIRTGVQEKLFF.

This CDR3 is CASSITVVNTEAFF. The CDR3 DNA sequence: TGTGCCAGTAGTATAACGGTTGTGAACACTGAAGCTTTCTTT. The V gene is TRBV19, the J gene TRBJ1-1; unclear D gene. The CDR3 is 14 residues long. Germline-derived CDR1 and CDR2 are LNHDA and SQIVND (reference sequence). V was pared by 2 bases and J by 0 bases, with 7 bases between.

This chain uses TRBV29-1 with TRBJ1-4; 10 bases align to TRBD1. Losses at the gene ends were 6 bases for V and 7 bases for J; bases not matched to a gene: 11. This CDR3 has 15 residues. From germline, CDR1 is SQVTM and CDR2 ANQGSEA. CDR3 residues: CSVAKGGTGVEKLFF. The CDR3 nucleotides are TGCAGCGTAGCTAAGGGTGGGACAGGGGTTGAAAAACTGTTTTTT.

The J gene is TRBJ2-2, the V gene TRBV15, with a weak D call TRBD2 (6 bases). The germline V gene has CDR1 LNHNV and CDR2 YYDKDF (reference sequence). The V end lost 6 bases, the J end lost 2 bases, and 7 bases lay between the germline ends. CDR3 size: 13 residues. Written as DNA, the CDR3 is TGTGCCACCAGGGGACTTAACACCGGGGAGCTGTTTTTT. Translation: CATRGLNTGELFF.

The chain links TRBV7-2 to TRBJ1-4; TRBD1 is a possible D gene (6 bases). The CDR3 covers 15 residues. V was shortened by 1 base and J by 10 bases, with 16 bases between the two germline ends. Germline V CDR1 and CDR2: SGHTA, FQGNSA. For the CDR3, the DNA is TGTGCCAGCAGCTTAGAGGGGGGGACGGGCCTAAAACTGTTTTTT. Its protein is CASSLEGGTGLKLFF. Variable domain in full (rest from reference TRBV7-2 and TRBJ1-4): GAGVSQSPSNKVTEKGKDVELRCDPISGHTALYWYRQSLGQGLEFLIYFQGNSAPDKSGLPSDRFSAERTGGSVSTLTIQRTQQEDSAVYLCASSLEGGTGLKLFFGSGTQLSVL.

This clone turned up a few times. V gene TRBV7-8 combines with J gene TRBJ2-5; tentative D call: TRBD2 (6 bases). Trimming shortened V by 2 bases and J by 3 bases, and 16 bases separated the two germline ends. The CDR3 is 16 residues long. Per the germline V gene, CDR1 is SGHVS and CDR2 is FQNEAQ. The CDR3 protein is CASSLWPAGNEETQYF. CDR3 in DNA: TGTGCCAGCAGCTTATGGCCAGCGGGCAACGAAGAGACCCAGTACTTC.

The chain employs TRBV19 and TRBJ1-1, with D unclear. CDR3 size: 14 residues. V dropped 7 bases and J dropped 3 bases, with 15 bases sitting between them. The V gene's germline CDR1 is LNHDA and CDR2 SQIVND (reference sequence). CDR3 nucleotide sequence: TGTGCCAGTACCTCACCTTGGGAGGACACTGAAGCTTTCTTT. Protein product: CASTSPWEDTEAFF.

A note on this clone: A read error may produce the germline difference seen at one junction end. J is TRBJ2-1 and V is TRBV10-3; tentative D call: TRBD1 (6 bases). This CDR3 has 14 amino acids. Looked up from germline, CDR1 is ENHRY and CDR2 is SYGVKD. CDR3 bases: TGTGTCATCAGTGTACAGGGTCTCGACAATGAGCAGTTCTTC. Protein: CVISVQGLDNEQFF.

The V call is TRBV7-2, the J call TRBJ2-5; the match to TRBD2 covers 12 bases. This CDR3 spans 16 amino acids. Trimming removed 5 bases from V and 5 bases from J; junction bases left unmatched: 9. Germline CDR1 reads SGHTA; CDR2 reads FQGNSA. In DNA, the CDR3 is TGTGCCAGCAGCGTGTCTAGCGGGGGGGCCGGTGAGACCCAGTACTTC. Its protein product is CASSVSSGGAGETQYF. Full variable domain (outside the CDR3, taken from reference TRBV7-2 and TRBJ2-5): GAGVSQSPSNKVTEKGKDVELRCDPISGHTALYWYRQSLGQGLEFLIYFQGNSAPDKSGLPSDRFSAERTGGSVSTLTIQRTQQEDSAVYLCASSVSSGGAGETQYFGPGTRLLVL.

The chain couples TRBV30 to TRBJ2-4, with 7 bases lining up with TRBD2. CDR1 is GTSNPN and CDR2 is SVGIG in the germline V gene (reference sequence). This CDR3 contains 12 residues. Losses at the gene ends were 5 bases for V and 8 bases for J; bases not matched to a gene: 6. CDR3 sequence reads: CAWGEGRDIQYF. Here the CDR3 DNA reads TGTGCCTGGGGGGAGGGCCGGGACATTCAGTACTTC. Full variable domain (missing parts from reference TRBV30 and TRBJ2-4): SQTIHQWPATLVQPVGSPLSLECTVEGTSNPNLYWYRQAAGRGLQLLFYSVGIGQISSEVPQNLSASRPQDRQFILSSKKLLLSDSGFYLCAWGEGRDIQYFGAGTRLSVL.

This chain links TRBV29-1 with TRBJ1-2; D gene uncertain. Germline V CDR1 and CDR2: SQVTM, ANQGSEA. This CDR3 contains 11 residues. V was shortened by 2 bases and J by 5 bases, with 6 bases between the two germline ends. CDR3 sequence: CSVESVYGYTF. Written as DNA, the CDR3 is TGCAGCGTTGAATCGGTGTATGGCTACACCTTC.

In this sample, this clone turned up a few times. The chain has TRBV2 and TRBJ1-4; D remains ambiguous. With 3 bases removed from V and 4 bases from J, the gap between germline ends came to 9 bases. The germline V gene has CDR1 SNHLY and CDR2 FYNNEI. The CDR3 loop spans 14 amino acids. The CDR3 sequence: CASSDEIGNEKLFF. The CDR3 DNA sequence: TGTGCCAGCAGTGATGAGATTGGTAATGAAAAACTGTTTTTT.

This clone has just a few counts. The chain uses TRBV5-1 and TRBJ2-5, with 10 bases matching TRBD2. The CDR3 sequence is 17 residues long. J lost 0 bases, V lost 0 bases, and 5 bases had no gene match. CDR1 is SGHRS, CDR2 YFSETQ, per germline. For the CDR3, the DNA is TGCGCCAGCAGCTTGGGCGGGCTAGCGGGAGACCAAGAGACCCAGTACTTC. Protein product: CASSLGGLAGDQETQYF.

CDR3 sequence (DNA): TGTGCCAGCAGCTGGGGACAGACATATGGCTACACCTTC. Its protein product is CASSWGQTYGYTF. J is TRBJ1-2 and V is TRBV5-6; 7 bases are a match to TRBD1. The V gene end was trimmed by 3 bases and the J gene end by 5 bases; junction bases not matched to a gene: 4. The CDR3 consists of 13 residues. The germline CDR1 and CDR2 sequences are SGHDT and YYEEEE.